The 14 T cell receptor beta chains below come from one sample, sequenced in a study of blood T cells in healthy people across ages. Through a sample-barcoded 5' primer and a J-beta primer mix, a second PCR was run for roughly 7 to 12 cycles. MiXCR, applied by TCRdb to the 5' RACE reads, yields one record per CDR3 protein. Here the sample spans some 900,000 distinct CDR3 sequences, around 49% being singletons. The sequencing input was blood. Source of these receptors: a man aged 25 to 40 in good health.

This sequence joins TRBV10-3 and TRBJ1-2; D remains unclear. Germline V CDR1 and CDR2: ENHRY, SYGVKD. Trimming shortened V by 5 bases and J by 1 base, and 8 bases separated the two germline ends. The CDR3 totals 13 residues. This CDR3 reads CAISPGSNYGYTF. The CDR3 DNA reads TGTGCCATCAGTCCCGGGAGTAACTATGGCTACACCTTC.

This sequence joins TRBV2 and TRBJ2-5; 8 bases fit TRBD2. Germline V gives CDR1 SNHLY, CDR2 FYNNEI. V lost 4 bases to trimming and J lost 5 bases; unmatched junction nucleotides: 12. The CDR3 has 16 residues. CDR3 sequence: CASSALAGRTPETQYF. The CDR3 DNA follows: TGTGCCAGCAGTGCTTTAGCGGGGAGAACGCCGGAGACCCAGTACTTC.

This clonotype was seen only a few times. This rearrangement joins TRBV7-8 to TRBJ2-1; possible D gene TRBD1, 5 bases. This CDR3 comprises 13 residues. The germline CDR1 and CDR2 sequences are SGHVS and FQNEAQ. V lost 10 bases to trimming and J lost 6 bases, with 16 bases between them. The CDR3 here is CATSTLGRNEQFF. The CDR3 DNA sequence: TGTGCCACCAGTACTTTGGGGCGCAATGAGCAGTTCTTC.

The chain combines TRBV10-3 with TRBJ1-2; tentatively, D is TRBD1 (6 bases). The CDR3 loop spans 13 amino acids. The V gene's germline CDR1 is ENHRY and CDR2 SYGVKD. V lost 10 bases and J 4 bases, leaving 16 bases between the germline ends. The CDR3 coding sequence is TGTGCCAACCGCGCAGGGGATGGCTATGGCTACACCTTC. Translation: CANRAGDGYGYTF.

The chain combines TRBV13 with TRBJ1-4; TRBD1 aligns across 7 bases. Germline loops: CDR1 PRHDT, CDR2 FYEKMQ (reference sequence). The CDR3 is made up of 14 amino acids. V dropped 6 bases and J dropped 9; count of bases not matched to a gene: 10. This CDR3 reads CASSIQGQKKKLFF. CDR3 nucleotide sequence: TGTGCCAGCAGTATACAGGGACAGAAGAAAAAACTGTTTTTT. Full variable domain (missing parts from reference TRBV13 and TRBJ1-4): AAGVIQSPRHLIKEKRETATLKCYPIPRHDTVYWYQQGPGQDPQFLISFYEKMQSDKGSIPDRFSAQQFSDYHSELNMSSLELGDSALYFCASSIQGQKKKLFFGSGTQLSVL.

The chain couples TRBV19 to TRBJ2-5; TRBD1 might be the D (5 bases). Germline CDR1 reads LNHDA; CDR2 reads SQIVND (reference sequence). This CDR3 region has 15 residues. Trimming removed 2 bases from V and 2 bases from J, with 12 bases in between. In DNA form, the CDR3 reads TGTGCCAGTAGTATAAGTGCAGGGCCACAAGAGACCCAGTACTTC. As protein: CASSISAGPQETQYF.

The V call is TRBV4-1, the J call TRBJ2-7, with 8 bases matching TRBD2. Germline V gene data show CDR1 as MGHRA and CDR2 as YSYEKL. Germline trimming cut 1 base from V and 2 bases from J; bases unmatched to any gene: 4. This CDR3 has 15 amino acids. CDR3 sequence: CASSQVSGVTYEQYF. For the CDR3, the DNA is TGCGCCAGCAGCCAAGTTAGCGGGGTCACCTACGAGCAGTACTTC.

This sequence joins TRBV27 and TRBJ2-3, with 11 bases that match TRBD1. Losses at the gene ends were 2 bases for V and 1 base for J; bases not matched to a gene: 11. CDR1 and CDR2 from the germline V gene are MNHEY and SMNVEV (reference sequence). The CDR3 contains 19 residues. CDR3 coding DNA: TGTGCCAGCAGTTTAGGCCGTCCAAGGACAGGGGGCCGCACAGATACGCAGTATTTT. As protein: CASSLGRPRTGGRTDTQYF.

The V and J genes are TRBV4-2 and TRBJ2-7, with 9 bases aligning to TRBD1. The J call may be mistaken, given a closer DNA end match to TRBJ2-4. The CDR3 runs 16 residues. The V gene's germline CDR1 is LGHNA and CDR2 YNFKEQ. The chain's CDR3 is CASSPWTGVTKNIQYF. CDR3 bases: TGTGCCAGCAGCCCATGGACAGGGGTCACCAAAAACATTCAGTACTTC.

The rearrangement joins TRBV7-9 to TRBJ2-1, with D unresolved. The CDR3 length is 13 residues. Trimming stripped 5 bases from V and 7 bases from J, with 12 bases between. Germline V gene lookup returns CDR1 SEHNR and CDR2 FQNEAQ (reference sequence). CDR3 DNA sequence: TGTGCCAGCAGCCCGCCGACGGAGAATGAGCAGTTCTTC. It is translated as CASSPPTENEQFF.

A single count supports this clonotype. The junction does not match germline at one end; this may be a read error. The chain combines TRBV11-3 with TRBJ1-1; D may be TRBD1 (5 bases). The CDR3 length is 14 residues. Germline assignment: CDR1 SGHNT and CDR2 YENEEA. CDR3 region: CANSGADGNTEAFF. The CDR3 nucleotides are TGTGCCAACAGCGGGGCCGACGGGAACACTGAAGCTTTCTTT.

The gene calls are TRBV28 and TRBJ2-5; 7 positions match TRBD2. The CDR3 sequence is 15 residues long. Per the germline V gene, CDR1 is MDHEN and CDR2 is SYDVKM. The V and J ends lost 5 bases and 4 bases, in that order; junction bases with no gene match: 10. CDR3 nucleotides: TGTGCCAGCAGTGAGGGAGGGGTCTCCCGAGAGACCCAGTACTTC. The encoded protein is CASSEGGVSRETQYF.

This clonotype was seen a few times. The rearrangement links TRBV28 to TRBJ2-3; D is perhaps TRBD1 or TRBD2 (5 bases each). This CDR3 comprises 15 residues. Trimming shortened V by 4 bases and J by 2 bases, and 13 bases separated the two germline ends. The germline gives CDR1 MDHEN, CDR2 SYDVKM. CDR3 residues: CASSSPGTVTDTQYF. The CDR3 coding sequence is TGTGCCAGCAGTTCGCCCGGGACGGTCACAGATACGCAGTATTTT.

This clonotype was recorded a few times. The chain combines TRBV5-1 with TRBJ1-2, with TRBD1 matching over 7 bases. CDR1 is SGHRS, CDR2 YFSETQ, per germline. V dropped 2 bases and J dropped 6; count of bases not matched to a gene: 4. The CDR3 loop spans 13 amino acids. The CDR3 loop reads CASSFTGEDGYTF. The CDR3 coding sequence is TGCGCCAGCAGCTTTACAGGGGAAGATGGCTACACCTTC.